The 23 T cell receptor beta chains listed next were all sequenced from one sample in a study of shared clonotypes between healthy human individuals. The protocol was immunoSEQ multiplex PCR, while the TCRdb copy is restricted to in-frame clones and leaves out a portion. The data contain about 2.4 million clones, 80% to 95% of them seen just once; the ten biggest clones take up 0.36%. The sequencing input was naive CD4+ T cells from PBMCs. Subset defined: CD45RA+ positively selected. The source of these receptors is a man aged 18 to 29 in good health. Some clones in this sample may be carry-over from other donors' samples.

The rearrangement joins TRBV28 to TRBJ1-1, with no clear D. Per the germline V gene, CDR1 is MDHEN and CDR2 is SYDVKM. There are 15 residues in the CDR3. V lost 1 base to trimming and J lost 6 bases, with 15 bases between them. The CDR3 loop is CASSLLTAPSPEAFF. The CDR3 coding sequence is TGTGCCAGCAGTTTATTGACGGCCCCCTCTCCTGAAGCTTTCTTT.

A word on this clone: Different DNA sequences within this sample yield the same CDR3. V gene TRBV9 combines with J gene TRBJ2-4; perhaps D is TRBD1 or TRBD2 (6 bases each). The CDR3 covers 15 residues. The ends were cut back, 2 bases at V and 0 bases at J, with 9 bases in the middle. CDR1 and CDR2 from the germline V gene are SGDLS and YYNGEE. DNA for the CDR3: TGTGCCAGCAGCGTCGGGGGCCTAGCCAAAAACATTCAGTACTTC. It encodes CASSVGGLAKNIQYF.

The J gene is TRBJ1-3, the V gene TRBV13; tentative D call: TRBD1 (5 bases). CDR1 is PRHDT, CDR2 FYEKMQ, per germline (reference sequence). The V end lost 4 bases, the J end lost 6 bases, and 19 bases lay between the germline ends. The CDR3 runs to 16 residues. The CDR3 nucleotides read TGTGCCAGCAGCTCCTGGTGGGGCGGTAAAGAAAACACCATATATTTT. It is translated as CASSSWWGGKENTIYF.

This clone showed up just a few times. The chain carries TRBV7-3 and TRBJ1-1, with D uncertain. This CDR3 region has 13 residues. From germline, CDR1 is SGHTA and CDR2 FQGTGA. V was shortened by 6 bases and J by 1 base, with 9 bases between the two germline ends. CDR3 bases: TGTGCCAGCAGATCGGGTACGAACACTGAAGCTTTCTTT. Residues: CASRSGTNTEAFF.

This chain joins TRBV5-1 and TRBJ2-6, with TRBD2 matching 8 bases. Trimming took 6 bases from V and 4 from J; bases not matched to a gene: 6. Germline CDR1 SGHRS, CDR2 YFSETQ. The CDR3 is made up of 15 amino acids. The CDR3, as DNA: TGCGCCAGCACCGCAGCGGGAGCCGGGGCCAACGTCCTGACTTTC. It specifies CASTAAGAGANVLTF.

V usage is TRBV7-9 and J usage is TRBJ2-7, with a tentative D call TRBD2 (5 bases). CDR1 SEHNR and CDR2 FQNEAQ come from the germline V gene (reference sequence). The CDR3 extends over 15 amino acids. V was trimmed by 1 base and J by 3 bases, leaving 13 bases between them. The DNA for the CDR3 is TGTGCCAGCAGCTTAGTAGAGGGAGCGAACTACGAGCAGTACTTC. Amino acid sequence: CASSLVEGANYEQYF.

Details on this clone: The sample contains more than one DNA sequence encoding this CDR3. The chain has TRBV6-5 and TRBJ1-5; D is unclear. This CDR3 is 13 amino acids long. Germline V lookup: CDR1 MNHEY, CDR2 SVGAGI. V lost 2 bases and J 1 base, leaving 3 bases between the germline ends. CDR3 nucleotide sequence: TGTGCCAGCAGTTACAGAAGCAATCAGCCCCAGCATTTT. Its translation is CASSYRSNQPQHF.

The chain uses TRBV19 and TRBJ1-2; D gene uncertain. In germline, CDR1 is LNHDA, CDR2 SQIVND (reference sequence). There are 14 residues in the CDR3. The V end lost 5 bases, the J end lost 4 bases, and 14 bases lay between the germline ends. The CDR3 protein is CASSPPSDFYGYTF. CDR3 in DNA: TGTGCCAGTAGTCCCCCGAGCGATTTCTATGGCTACACCTTC.

V and J are TRBV29-1 and TRBJ2-7; 7 positions agree with TRBD1. After removal of 4 bases from V and 6 bases from J, the junction contained 9 bases not matched to a gene. CDR1 is SQVTM and CDR2 is ANQGSEA in the germline V gene. The CDR3 covers 13 residues. CDR3 nucleotides: TGCAGCGTTGGGTCGCAGGACAGGTCCGAGCAGTACTTC. This translates into CSVGSQDRSEQYF.

The rearrangement uses TRBV7-9 and TRBJ2-5, with D possibly being TRBD1 or TRBD2 (6 bases each). This CDR3 comprises 14 residues. V was cut by 7 bases and J by 5 bases, with 17 bases left in between. Germline V gene data show CDR1 as SEHNR and CDR2 as FQNEAQ (reference sequence). The chain's CDR3 is CASIKGGGMETQYF. The CDR3 coding sequence is TGTGCCAGCATCAAAGGGGGAGGAATGGAGACCCAGTACTTC.

The V and J genes are TRBV18 and TRBJ2-4; D unclear. Germline V gene lookup returns CDR1 KGHSH and CDR2 LQKENI. This CDR3 contains 15 residues. V lost 0 bases, J lost 5 bases, and 11 bases lay in between. This CDR3 is CASSPPSASQNIQYF. CDR3 sequence (DNA): TGTGCCAGCTCACCACCGTCCGCCAGTCAAAACATTCAGTACTTC.

V is TRBV6-1 and J is TRBJ2-6; a weak D match, TRBD2 (6 bases). Germline CDR1 MNHNS, CDR2 SASEGT. This CDR3 is built from 17 residues. V lost 4 bases, J lost 3 bases, and 16 bases lay in between. The CDR3 here is CASSGGVTLVGANVLTF. In DNA form, the CDR3 reads TGTGCCAGCAGTGGGGGGGTTACCCTGGTTGGGGCCAACGTCCTGACTTTC.

The V call is TRBV6-1, the J call TRBJ2-3, with D hard to call. From germline, CDR1 is MNHNS and CDR2 SASEGT. Trimming took 6 bases from V and 5 from J, leaving 12 bases between them. This CDR3 spans 13 amino acids. Written as DNA, the CDR3 is TGTGCCAGCAGCGGCAATTGGAGAGATACGCAGTATTTT. Protein: CASSGNWRDTQYF.

To note about this clone: This sample includes further DNA sequences coding for the same CDR3. V usage is TRBV28 and J usage is TRBJ1-5; the D gene is possibly TRBD1 (6 bases). Trimming cost V 1 base and J 7 bases, with 11 bases left between them. CDR1 and CDR2 (germline): MDHEN, SYDVKM. The CDR3 consists of 14 residues. The CDR3 nucleotides are TGTGCCAGCAGTTTATTGGGGGGCGGACAGCCCCAGCATTTT. Its protein is CASSLLGGGQPQHF. Drawing the rest from reference TRBV28 and TRBJ1-5, the complete variable domain is DVKVTQSSRYLVKRTGEKVFLECVQDMDHENMFWYRQDPGLGLRLIYFSYDVKMKEKGDIPEGYSVSREKKERFSLILESASTNQTSMYLCASSLLGGGQPQHFGDGTRLSIL.

The chain employs TRBV29-1 and TRBJ1-2; TRBD1 matches at 9 bases. The junction had 13 bases not matched to a gene; V was cut back by 0 bases and J by 8 bases. Germline V gives CDR1 SQVTM, CDR2 ANQGSEA. The CDR3 is made up of 16 amino acids. CDR3 sequence (DNA): TGCAGCGTTGAAGATGCGGGACAGGGAGGATCTTGGGGCTACACCTTC. Protein: CSVEDAGQGGSWGYTF.

The chain links TRBV12-5 to TRBJ2-7, with 9 bases fitting TRBD2. Germline lookup yields CDR1 LGHNT and CDR2 FRNRAP. This CDR3 comprises 15 residues. J lost 2 bases, V lost 7 bases, and 9 bases had no gene match. The CDR3 sequence is CASALVAGATYEQYF. As DNA, the CDR3 is TGTGCTAGTGCCCTGGTAGCGGGGGCTACCTACGAGCAGTACTTC.

This clone has only one observation. The chain joins TRBV5-1 to TRBJ2-5, with 9 bases aligning to TRBD1. In germline, CDR1 is SGHRS, CDR2 YFSETQ. The ends lost 0 bases at V and 5 bases at J; junction bases unmatched: 11. The CDR3 is made up of 17 amino acids. CDR3 coding DNA: TGCGCCAGCAGCTTGGTTTTGGGACAGGGTTTAGTCGAGACCCAGTACTTC. Translating it yields CASSLVLGQGLVETQYF.

The chain employs TRBV11-2 and TRBJ2-3; possible D gene TRBD2, 5 bases. Trimming removed 5 bases at V and 0 bases at J, with 24 bases between. The CDR3 covers 19 residues. Germline-derived CDR1 and CDR2 are SGHAT and FQNNGV. As DNA, the CDR3 is TGTGCCAGCAGCCATGGTTTGGTGTGGACTTCGGCTAGCACAGATACGCAGTATTTT. This codes for CASSHGLVWTSASTDTQYF.

This chain links TRBV30 with TRBJ1-4; 8 bases agree with TRBD1. This CDR3 has 17 amino acids. Trimming at V came to 0 bases and at J to 0 bases, leaving 6 bases not matched to a gene. Germline CDR1 is GTSNPN and CDR2 is SVGIG (reference sequence). The CDR3 DNA reads TGTGCCTGGAGTGTACTGGGACAGGCCGCAACTAATGAAAAACTGTTTTTT. As protein: CAWSVLGQAATNEKLFF.

The chain links TRBV9 to TRBJ1-4; a weak D match, TRBD1 (6 bases). The ends were cut back, 3 bases at V and 8 bases at J, with 14 bases in the middle. The germline gives CDR1 SGDLS, CDR2 YYNGEE. The CDR3 spans 14 residues. CDR3 coding DNA: TGTGCCAGCAGCGAGGGGGGACCACCGGAAAAACTGTTTTTT. Its protein is CASSEGGPPEKLFF.

The chain employs TRBV29-1 and TRBJ2-3; D might be TRBD1 (6 bases). There are 13 residues in the CDR3. Germline CDR1 SQVTM, CDR2 ANQGSEA. The ends were cut back, 4 bases at V and 8 bases at J, with 16 bases in the middle. The CDR3 sequence: CSVVHRAGGTQYF. CDR3 coding DNA: TGCAGCGTTGTCCACAGGGCTGGGGGTACGCAGTATTTT.

In its sample, this clone was seen a few times. This sequence joins TRBV7-3 and TRBJ1-2, with 8 bases fitting TRBD1. The CDR3 has 13 amino acids. CDR1 is SGHTA and CDR2 is FQGTGA in the germline V gene. Losses at the gene ends were 4 bases for V and 6 bases for J; bases not matched to a gene: 4. The DNA for the CDR3 is TGTGCCAGCAGCTCAGCGGGACAGGATGGCTACACCTTC. This translates into CASSSAGQDGYTF.

The rearrangement links TRBV9 to TRBJ2-5; 10 nucleotides match TRBD2. The CDR3 runs to 16 residues. Germline lookup yields CDR1 SGDLS and CDR2 YYNGEE. Losses at the gene ends were 6 bases for V and 4 bases for J; bases not matched to a gene: 12. The CDR3: CASKRDSAGGPETQYF. The CDR3 DNA follows: TGTGCCAGCAAGCGGGACTCAGCGGGAGGGCCAGAGACCCAGTACTTC.